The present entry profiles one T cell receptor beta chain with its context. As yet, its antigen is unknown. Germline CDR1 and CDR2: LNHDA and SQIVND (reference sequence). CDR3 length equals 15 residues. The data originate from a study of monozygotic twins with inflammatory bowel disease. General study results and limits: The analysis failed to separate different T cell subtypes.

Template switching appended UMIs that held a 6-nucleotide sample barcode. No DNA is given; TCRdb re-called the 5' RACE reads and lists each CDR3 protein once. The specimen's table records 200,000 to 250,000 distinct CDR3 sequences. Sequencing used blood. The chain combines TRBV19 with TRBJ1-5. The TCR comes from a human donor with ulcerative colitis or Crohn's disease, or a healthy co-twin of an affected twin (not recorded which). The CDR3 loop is CASSMERSSNQPQHF.